This T cell receptor (beta chain) was profiled in a study of blood T cell repertoires in COVID-19. About the study: Some COVID-19 samples were acute and others convalescent; all came from the United States, Italy and Spain. PBMCs, B-cell-depleted T cells, or T cells were the source of the cDNA or gDNA that made up the material.

CDR3 length: 14 amino acids. CDR1 and CDR2 from the germline V gene are SGHTA and FQGNSA. The V end was cut by 5 bases, the J end by 4 bases, with 14 bases between. Per the original data handling: Reference gene primer amplification gave estimated nucleated cell counts. Generated by immunoSEQ multiplex PCR, the TCRdb table keeps only in-frame clones and is missing some. The V and J calls and clone size were taken over from that table, and D and trimming were inferred from the DNA. The sample lists about 310,000 clones; 70% to 90% were seen once. Sample: peripheral blood. V is TRBV7-2 and J is TRBJ1-2; tentative D call: TRBD1 (5 bases). The source of this sequence is a woman aged 45-60 years who had recovered from COVID-19. CDR3: CASSPGDRVYGYTF. The CDR3 DNA follows: TGTGCCAGCAGCCCGGGGGACCGCGTCTATGGCTACACCTTC.